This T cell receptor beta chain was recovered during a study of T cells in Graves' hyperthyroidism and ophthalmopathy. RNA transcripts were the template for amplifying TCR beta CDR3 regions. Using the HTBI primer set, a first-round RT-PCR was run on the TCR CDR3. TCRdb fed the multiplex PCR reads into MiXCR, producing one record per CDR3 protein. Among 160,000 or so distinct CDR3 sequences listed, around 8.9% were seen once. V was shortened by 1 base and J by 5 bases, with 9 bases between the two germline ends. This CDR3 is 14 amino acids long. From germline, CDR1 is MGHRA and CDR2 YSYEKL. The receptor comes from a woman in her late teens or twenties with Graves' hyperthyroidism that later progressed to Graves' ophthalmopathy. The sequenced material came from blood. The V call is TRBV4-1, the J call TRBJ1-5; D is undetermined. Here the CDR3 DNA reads TGCGCCAGCAGCCAAGTAGGCAGCCATCAGCCCCAGCATTTT. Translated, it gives CASSQVGSHQPQHF.